These T cell receptor beta chains were read from a single sample in a study of T cells in Graves' hyperthyroidism and ophthalmopathy. TCRdb reanalysed the multiplex PCR reads using MiXCR and keeps one entry per CDR3 protein. The repertoire has around 250,000 distinct CDR3 sequences, roughly 14% of them found once; the top ten carry 10% to 15%. Input material: blood. The receptors originated from a woman aged 40 to 50 with Graves' hyperthyroidism that later progressed to Graves' ophthalmopathy. CDR3s include the opening cysteine and the closing phenylalanine or tryptophan. D genes are given only for firm matches. Not every row has a clone size; where given, it reads once, few, many or a size class.

clone_size d_call j_call v_call cdr3_nt cdr3_aa
many TRBD2 TRBJ2-7 TRBV3-1 TGTGCCAGCAGCCAAGAGGCGGGAGGATTCTACGAGCAGTACTTC CASSQEAGGFYEQYF
many NA TRBJ2-7 TRBV5-6 TGTGCCAGCAGCTTCCGACGAGGCTACGAGCAGTACTTC CASSFRRGYEQYF
many NA TRBJ2-2 TRBV7-6 TGTGCCAGCAGCCCGGCACAGAACACCGGGGAGCTGTTTTTT CASSPAQNTGELFF
NA NA TRBJ1-1 TRBV5-5 TGTGCCAGCAGCTCAATCTGGCCGGACGCTGAAGCTTTCTTT CASSSIWPDAEAFF
many NA TRBJ2-7 TRBV7-9 TGTGCCAGCAGCCTAATACAGGGCCACGAGCAGTACTTC CASSLIQGHEQYF
once NA TRBJ2-7 TRBV7-9 TGTGCCAGCAGCTTGGGCAATTCCTACGAGCAGTATTTC CASSLGNSYEQYF
few TRBD1 TRBJ2-5 TRBV7-9 TGTGCCAGCAGCTTGGACAGGGGGCTTAGAGAGACCCAGTACTTC CASSLDRGLRETQYF
few NA TRBJ2-5 TRBV6-1 TGTGCCAGCAGACTTAAGAGGCTCCAAGAGACCCAGTACTTC CASRLKRLQETQYF
many TRBD2 TRBJ2-2 TRBV19 TGTGCCAGTAGTACTGGGACTAGCGGCACCGGGGAGCTGTTTTTT CASSTGTSGTGELFF
NA NA TRBJ2-7 TRBV2 TGTGCCAGCTACGAAAGGACTATCGGGCGTTACGAGCAGTACTTC CASYERTIGRYEQYF
many NA TRBJ1-5 TRBV7-6 TGTGCCAGCAGCTCCGGGAGTCAGCCCCAGCATTTT CASSSGSQPQHF
many TRBD1 TRBJ2-2 TRBV28 TGTGCCAGCAGTTGGGGGACAGCCACCGGGGAGCTGTTTTTT CASSWGTATGELFF
few NA TRBJ1-2 TRBV7-9 TGTGCCAGCAGCGTTGCTGGGAGTGGCTACACCTTC CASSVAGSGYTF
many NA TRBJ1-1 TRBV20-1 TGCAGTGCTAGCCCGAGAAGCGAAGCTTTCTTT CSASPRSEAFF
many NA TRBJ2-7 TRBV6-5 TGTGCCAGCAGTTACTCGACGGAACCCCTTAACGAGCAGTACTTC CASSYSTEPLNEQYF
many TRBD2 TRBJ2-1 TRBV20-1 TGCAGTGCATGGACTAGCAGTAACTACCAGAGCAATGAGCAGTTCTTC CSAWTSSNYQSNEQFF
many TRBD2 TRBJ2-1 TRBV28 TGTGCCACCCAAAGCGGGGGCGCATCGCAGTTCTTC CATQSGGASQFF
many TRBD1 TRBJ1-6 TRBV12-3/TRBV12-4 TGTGCCAGCAGCAAACAGGGGTCTAATTCACCCCTCCACTTT CASSKQGSNSPLHF
few TRBD2 TRBJ2-7 TRBV7-9 TGTGCCAGCAGCCCCTCCAGGATTAGCGGGAGAGTCCCCTACGAGCAGTACTTC CASSPSRISGRVPYEQYF
many TRBD1 TRBJ2-5 TRBV11-2 TGTGCCAGTACAGGGGATTACCAAGAGACCCAGTACTTC CASTGDYQETQYF
many NA TRBJ2-7 TRBV11-2 TGTGCCAGCAGCTTAGATGCGGGTATCCCCTACGAGCAGTACTTC CASSLDAGIPYEQYF
few NA TRBJ1-5 TRBV7-2 TGTGCCAGCAGCGTCGGTGTCCGGGGGCGCAATCAGCCCCAGCATTTT CASSVGVRGRNQPQHF
few NA TRBJ1-6 TRBV14 TGTGCCAGCAGCCTGAACTATAATTCACCCCTCCACTTT CASSLNYNSPLHF
NA TRBD1 TRBJ1-1 TRBV6-1 TGTGCCAGCAGAGTAGACAGGGCAGGCACTGAAGCTTTCTTT CASRVDRAGTEAFF
many TRBD1 TRBJ1-5 TRBV5-6 TGTGCCAGCAGCTGGGGGACAGGGCAAAATCAGCCCCAGCATTTT CASSWGTGQNQPQHF
many NA TRBJ2-7 TRBV28 TGTGCCAGCACCGTGGAAGGGTACGAGCAGTACTTC CASTVEGYEQYF
many NA TRBJ2-7 TRBV28 TGTGCCAGCAGTTCCGAAGGGACCCTGGGTGAGCAGTACTTC CASSSEGTLGEQYF
NA TRBD2 TRBJ2-1 TRBV4-1 TGCGCCAGCAGCCAAGATAGGGCCCCCGGGACTAGCTTCTACAATGAGCAGTTCTTC CASSQDRAPGTSFYNEQFF
many TRBD2 TRBJ2-5 TRBV20-1 TGCAGTGCTTCCGACGAGGGGCTAGCGGGAAGAGAGACCCAGTACTTC CSASDEGLAGRETQYF
NA TRBD2 TRBJ2-2 TRBV6-2/TRBV6-3 TGTGCCAGCAGTGCACGACTAGCGTCGTTCACCGGGGAGCTGTTTTTT CASSARLASFTGELFF
few NA TRBJ2-5 TRBV2 TGTGCCAGCAGTGAAGCAAGGGGAGGAGGTAGAGAGACCCAGTACTTC CASSEARGGGRETQYF
many TRBD2 TRBJ2-7 TRBV6-1 TGTGCCAGCACGCTAGCGGGAGCCATCTACGAGCAGTACTTC CASTLAGAIYEQYF
many NA TRBJ2-5 TRBV11-2 TGTGCCAGCAGCTTTATGGGGGAAGAGACCCAGTACTTC CASSFMGEETQYF
many NA TRBJ2-3 TRBV7-3 TGTGCCAGCAGCCCCCACGGACCTCCCACTGATACGCAGTATTTT CASSPHGPPTDTQYF
many NA TRBJ1-3 TRBV30 TGTGCCTGGCGCCGCCCAAGTCGCGGAGGTCGTGCTGGAAACACCATATATTTT CAWRRPSRGGRAGNTIYF
few NA TRBJ2-1 TRBV5-1 TGCGCCAGCAGCCAAGGATGGGACGCCTACAATGAGCAGTTCTTC CASSQGWDAYNEQFF
many TRBD1 TRBJ1-6 TRBV6-5 TGTGCCAGCAGTTACTCGACAGGGATAAGCTCCTATAATTCACCCCTCCACTTT CASSYSTGISSYNSPLHF
many NA TRBJ1-1 TRBV5-6 TGTGCCAGCAGCTTCGGGCAGCTGAACACTGAAGCTTTCTTT CASSFGQLNTEAFF
many NA TRBJ2-2 TRBV7-9 TGTGCCAGCAGCTTGCCCGGCACCGGGGAGCTGTTTTTT CASSLPGTGELFF
many NA TRBJ1-2 TRBV5-1 TGCGCCAGCAGCCTCCCGGACAGCCTGTATGGCTACACCTTC CASSLPDSLYGYTF
NA NA TRBJ1-2 TRBV19 TGTGCCAGCCGATCCGGGGGGGCTGGTTATGGCTACACCTTC CASRSGGAGYGYTF
NA NA TRBJ1-4 TRBV4-1 TGCGCCAGCAGCCCCCCGGCCAGAGCAACTAATGAAAAACTGTTTTTT CASSPPARATNEKLFF